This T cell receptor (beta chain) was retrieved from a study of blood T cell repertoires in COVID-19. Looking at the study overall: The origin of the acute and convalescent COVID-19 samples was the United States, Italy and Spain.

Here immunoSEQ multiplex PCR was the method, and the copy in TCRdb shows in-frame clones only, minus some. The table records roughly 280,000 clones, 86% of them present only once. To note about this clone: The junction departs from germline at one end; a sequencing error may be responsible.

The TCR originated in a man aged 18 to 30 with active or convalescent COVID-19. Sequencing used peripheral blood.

This CDR3 reads CASSDFTRTSGETEQFF. The CDR3 DNA is TGTGCTAGCAGCGACTTCACGCGGACTAGCGGGGAGACCGAGCAGTTCTTC. The V call is TRBV7-7, the J call TRBJ2-1; 12 bases line up with TRBD2. This CDR3 is 17 amino acids long. The germline V gene has CDR1 SSHAT and CDR2 FNYEAQ (reference sequence).